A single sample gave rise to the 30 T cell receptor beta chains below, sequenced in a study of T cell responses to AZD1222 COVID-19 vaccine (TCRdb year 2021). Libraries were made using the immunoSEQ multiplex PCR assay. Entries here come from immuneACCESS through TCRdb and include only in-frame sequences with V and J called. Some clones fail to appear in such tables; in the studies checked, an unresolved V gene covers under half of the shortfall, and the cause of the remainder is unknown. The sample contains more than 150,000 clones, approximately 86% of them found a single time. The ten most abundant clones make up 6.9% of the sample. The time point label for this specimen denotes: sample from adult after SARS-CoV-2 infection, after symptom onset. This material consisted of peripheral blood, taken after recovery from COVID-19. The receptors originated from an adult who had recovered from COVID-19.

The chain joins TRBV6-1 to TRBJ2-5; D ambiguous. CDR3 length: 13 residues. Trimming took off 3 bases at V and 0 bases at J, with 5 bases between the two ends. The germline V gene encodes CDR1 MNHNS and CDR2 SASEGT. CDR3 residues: CASSDGNQETQYF. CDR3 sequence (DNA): TGTGCCAGCAGTGATGGCAACCAAGAGACCCAGTACTTC.

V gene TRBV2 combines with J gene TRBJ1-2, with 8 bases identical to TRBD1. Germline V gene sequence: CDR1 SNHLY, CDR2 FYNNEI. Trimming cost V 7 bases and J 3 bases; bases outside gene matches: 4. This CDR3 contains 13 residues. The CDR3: CASIQGEDYGYTF. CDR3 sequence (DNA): TGTGCCAGCATACAGGGGGAGGACTATGGCTACACCTTC.

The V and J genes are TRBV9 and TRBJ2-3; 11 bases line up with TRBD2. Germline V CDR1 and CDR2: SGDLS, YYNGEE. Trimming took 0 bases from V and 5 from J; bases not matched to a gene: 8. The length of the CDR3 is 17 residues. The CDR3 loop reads CASSVGSSGGAVDTQYF. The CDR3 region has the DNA TGTGCCAGCAGCGTAGGAAGTAGCGGGGGGGCGGTAGATACGCAGTATTTT.

CDR3 sequence: CATSRDRDGHGYTF. In DNA, the CDR3 is TGTGCCACCAGCAGAGACCGGGACGGCCATGGCTACACCTTC. This sequence joins TRBV15 and TRBJ1-2; the D gene is possibly TRBD1 (5 bases). Germline CDR1 is LNHNV and CDR2 is YYDKDF (reference sequence). This CDR3 is built from 14 residues. The V and J ends lost 0 bases and 6 bases respectively, with 11 bases between them.

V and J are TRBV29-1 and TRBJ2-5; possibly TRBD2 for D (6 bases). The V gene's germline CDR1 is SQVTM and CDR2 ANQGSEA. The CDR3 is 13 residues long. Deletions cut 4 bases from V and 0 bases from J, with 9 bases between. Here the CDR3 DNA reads TGCAGCGTTGTAAGGGAGGACCAAGAGACCCAGTACTTC. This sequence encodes CSVVREDQETQYF.

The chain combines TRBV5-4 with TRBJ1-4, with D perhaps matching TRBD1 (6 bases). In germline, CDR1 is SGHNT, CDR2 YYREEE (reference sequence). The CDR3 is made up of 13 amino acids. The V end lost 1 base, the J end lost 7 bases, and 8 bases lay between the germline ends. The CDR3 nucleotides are TGTGCCAGCAGCTTGACAGGGAGTGAAAAACTGTTTTTT. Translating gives CASSLTGSEKLFF. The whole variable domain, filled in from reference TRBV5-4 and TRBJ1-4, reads ETGVTQSPTHLIKTRGQQVTLRCSSQSGHNTVSWYQQALGQGPQFIFQYYREEENGRGNFPPRFSGLQFPNYSSELNVNALELDDSALYLCASSLTGSEKLFFGSGTQLSVL.

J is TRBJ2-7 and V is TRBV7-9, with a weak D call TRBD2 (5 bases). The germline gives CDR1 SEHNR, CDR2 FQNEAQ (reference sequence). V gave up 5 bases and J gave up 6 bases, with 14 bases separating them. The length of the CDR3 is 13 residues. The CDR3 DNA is TGTGCCAGCAGCCTAGAGGGTTCCATCGAGCAGTACTTC. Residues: CASSLEGSIEQYF.

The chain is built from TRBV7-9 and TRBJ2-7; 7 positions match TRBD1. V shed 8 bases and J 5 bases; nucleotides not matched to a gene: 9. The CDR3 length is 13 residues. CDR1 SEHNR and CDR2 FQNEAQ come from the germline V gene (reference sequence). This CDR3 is CASVKQGYDEQYF. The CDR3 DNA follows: TGTGCCAGCGTAAAACAGGGGTACGACGAGCAGTACTTC.

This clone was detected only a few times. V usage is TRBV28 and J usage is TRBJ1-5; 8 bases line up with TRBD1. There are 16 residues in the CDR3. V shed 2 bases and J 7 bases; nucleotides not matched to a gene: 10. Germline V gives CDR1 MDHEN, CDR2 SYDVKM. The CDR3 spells CASSLPFLTGGQPQHF. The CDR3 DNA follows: TGTGCCAGCAGTTTACCATTCCTTACAGGGGGACAGCCCCAGCATTTT.

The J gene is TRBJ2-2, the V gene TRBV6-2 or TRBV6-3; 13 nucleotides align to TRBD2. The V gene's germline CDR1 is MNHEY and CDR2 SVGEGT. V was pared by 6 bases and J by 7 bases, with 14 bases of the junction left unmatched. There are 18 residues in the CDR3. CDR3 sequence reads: CASSWTSGGASPYGELFF. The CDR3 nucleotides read TGTGCCAGCAGCTGGACTAGCGGGGGAGCTAGCCCGTACGGGGAGCTGTTTTTT.

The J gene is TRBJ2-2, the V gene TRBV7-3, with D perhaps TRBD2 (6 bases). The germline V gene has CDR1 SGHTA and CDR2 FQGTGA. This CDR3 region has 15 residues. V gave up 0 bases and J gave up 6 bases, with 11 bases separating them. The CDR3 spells CASSLTPGEAGELFF. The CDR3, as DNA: TGTGCCAGCAGCTTAACGCCGGGGGAGGCCGGGGAGCTGTTTTTT.

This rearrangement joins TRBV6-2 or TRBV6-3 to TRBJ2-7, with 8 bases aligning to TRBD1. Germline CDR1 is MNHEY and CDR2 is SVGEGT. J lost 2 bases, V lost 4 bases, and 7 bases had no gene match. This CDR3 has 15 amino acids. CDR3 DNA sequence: TGTGCCAGCAGTTCCCGGACAGGGTTTCCCTACGAGCAGTACTTC. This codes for CASSSRTGFPYEQYF.

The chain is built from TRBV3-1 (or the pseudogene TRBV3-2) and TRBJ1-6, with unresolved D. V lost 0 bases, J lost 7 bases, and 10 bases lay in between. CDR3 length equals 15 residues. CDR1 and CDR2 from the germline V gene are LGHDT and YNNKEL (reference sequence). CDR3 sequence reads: CASSQDHSPNSPLHF. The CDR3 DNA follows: TGTGCCAGCAGCCAAGATCACAGCCCGAATTCACCCCTCCACTTT.

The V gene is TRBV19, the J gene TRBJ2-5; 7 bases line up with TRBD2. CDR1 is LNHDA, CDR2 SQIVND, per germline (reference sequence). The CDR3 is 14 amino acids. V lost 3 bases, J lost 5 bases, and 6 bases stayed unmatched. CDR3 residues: CASSMWTGGETQYF. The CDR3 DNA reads TGTGCCAGTAGTATGTGGACGGGGGGTGAGACCCAGTACTTC.

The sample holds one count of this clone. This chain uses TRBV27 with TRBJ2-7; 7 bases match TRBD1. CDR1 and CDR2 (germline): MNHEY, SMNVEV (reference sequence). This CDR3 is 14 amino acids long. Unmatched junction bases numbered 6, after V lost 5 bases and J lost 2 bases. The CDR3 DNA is TGTGCCAGCAGTGACCGGGACAGCACCTACGAGCAGTACTTC. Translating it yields CASSDRDSTYEQYF.

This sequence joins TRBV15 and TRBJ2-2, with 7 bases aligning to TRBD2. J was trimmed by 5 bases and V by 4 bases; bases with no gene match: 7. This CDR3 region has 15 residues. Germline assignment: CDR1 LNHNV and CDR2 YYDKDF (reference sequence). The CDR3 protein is CATSIGGSGTGELFF. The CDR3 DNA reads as TGTGCCACCAGCATCGGCGGGAGTGGGACCGGGGAGCTGTTTTTT.

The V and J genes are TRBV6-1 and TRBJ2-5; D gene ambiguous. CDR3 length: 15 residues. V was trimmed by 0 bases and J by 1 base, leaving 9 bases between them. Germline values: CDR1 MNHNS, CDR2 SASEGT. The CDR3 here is CASSEAEYPQETQYF. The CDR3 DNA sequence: TGTGCCAGCAGTGAAGCGGAGTACCCCCAAGAGACCCAGTACTTC.

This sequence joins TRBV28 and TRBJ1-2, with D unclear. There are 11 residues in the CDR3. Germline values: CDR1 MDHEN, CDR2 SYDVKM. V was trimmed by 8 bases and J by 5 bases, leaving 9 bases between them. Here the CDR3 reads CASGGRYGYTF. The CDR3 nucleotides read TGTGCCAGCGGTGGACGGTATGGCTACACCTTC.

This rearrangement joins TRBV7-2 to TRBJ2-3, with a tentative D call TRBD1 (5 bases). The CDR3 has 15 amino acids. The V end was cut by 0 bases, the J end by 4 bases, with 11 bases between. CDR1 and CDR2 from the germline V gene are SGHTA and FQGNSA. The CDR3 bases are TGTGCCAGCAGCTTAGCGTGGGCAGGGCCAGATACGCAGTATTTT. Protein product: CASSLAWAGPDTQYF.

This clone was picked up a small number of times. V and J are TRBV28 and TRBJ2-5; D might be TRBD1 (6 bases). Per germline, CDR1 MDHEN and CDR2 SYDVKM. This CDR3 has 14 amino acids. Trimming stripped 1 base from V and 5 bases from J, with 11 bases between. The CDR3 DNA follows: TGTGCCAGCAGTTTATTTACCCAGGGGGAGACCCAGTACTTC. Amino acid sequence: CASSLFTQGETQYF.

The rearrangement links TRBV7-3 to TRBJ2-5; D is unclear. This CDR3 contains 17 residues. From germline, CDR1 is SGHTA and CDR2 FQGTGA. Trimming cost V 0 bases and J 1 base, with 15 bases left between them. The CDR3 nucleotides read TGTGCCAGCAGCTTAACTACCTTTTGGGCAGGCCAAGAGACCCAGTACTTC. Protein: CASSLTTFWAGQETQYF. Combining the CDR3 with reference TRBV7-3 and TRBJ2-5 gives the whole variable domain GAGVSQTPSNKVTEKGKYVELRCDPISGHTALYWYRQSLGQGPEFLIYFQGTGAADDSGLPNDRFFAVRPEGSVSTLKIQRTERGDSAVYLCASSLTTFWAGQETQYFGPGTRLLVL.

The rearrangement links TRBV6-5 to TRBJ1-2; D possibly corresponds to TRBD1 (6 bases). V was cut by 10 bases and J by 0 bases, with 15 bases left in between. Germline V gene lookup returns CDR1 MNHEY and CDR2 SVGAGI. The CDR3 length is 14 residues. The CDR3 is CAIQQGGSNYGYTF. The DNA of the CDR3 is TGTGCCATACAACAGGGAGGCTCTAACTATGGCTACACCTTC.

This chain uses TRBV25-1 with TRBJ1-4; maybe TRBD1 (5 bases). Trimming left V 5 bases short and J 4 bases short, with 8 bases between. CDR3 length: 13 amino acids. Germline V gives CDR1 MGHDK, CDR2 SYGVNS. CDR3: CASSRGGNEKLFF. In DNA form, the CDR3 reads TGTGCCAGCAGTCGCGGGGGTAATGAAAAACTGTTTTTT.

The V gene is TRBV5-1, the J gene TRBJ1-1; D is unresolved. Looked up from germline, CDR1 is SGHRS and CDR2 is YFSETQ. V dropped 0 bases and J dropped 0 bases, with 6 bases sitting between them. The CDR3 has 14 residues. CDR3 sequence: CASSLERLNTEAFF. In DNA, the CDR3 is TGCGCCAGCAGCTTGGAAAGGCTGAACACTGAAGCTTTCTTT.

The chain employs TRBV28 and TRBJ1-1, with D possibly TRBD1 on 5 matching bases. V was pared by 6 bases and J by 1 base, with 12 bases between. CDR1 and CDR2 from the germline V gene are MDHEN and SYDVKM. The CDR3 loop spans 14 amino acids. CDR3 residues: CASSGAAENTEAFF. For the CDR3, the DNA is TGTGCCAGCAGCGGGGCAGCAGAGAACACTGAAGCTTTCTTT.

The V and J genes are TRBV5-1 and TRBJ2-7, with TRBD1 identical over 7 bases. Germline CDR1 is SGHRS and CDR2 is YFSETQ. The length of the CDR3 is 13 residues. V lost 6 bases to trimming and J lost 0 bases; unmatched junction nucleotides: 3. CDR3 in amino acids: CASNSGGSYEQYF. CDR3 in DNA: TGCGCCAGCAACTCAGGGGGCTCCTACGAGCAGTACTTC.

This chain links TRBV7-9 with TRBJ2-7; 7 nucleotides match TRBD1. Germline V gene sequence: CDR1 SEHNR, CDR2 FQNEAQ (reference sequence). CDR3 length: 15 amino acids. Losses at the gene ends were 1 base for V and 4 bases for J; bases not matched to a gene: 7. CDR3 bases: TGTGCCAGCAGCTTAGTCCTCGGACAGGAATACGAGCAGTACTTC. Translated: CASSLVLGQEYEQYF.

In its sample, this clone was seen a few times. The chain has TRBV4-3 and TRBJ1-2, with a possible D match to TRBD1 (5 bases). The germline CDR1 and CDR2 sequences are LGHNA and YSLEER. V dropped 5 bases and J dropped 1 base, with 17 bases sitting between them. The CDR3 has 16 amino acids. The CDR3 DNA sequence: TGCGCCAGCAGCTCAAGGGACGTAAGTCATAACTATGGCTACACCTTC. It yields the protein CASSSRDVSHNYGYTF.

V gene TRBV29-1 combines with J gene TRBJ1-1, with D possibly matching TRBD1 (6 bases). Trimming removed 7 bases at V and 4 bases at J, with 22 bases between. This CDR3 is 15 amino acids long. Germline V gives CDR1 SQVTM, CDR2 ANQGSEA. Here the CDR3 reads CSGGLGGGRFTEAFF. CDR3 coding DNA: TGCAGCGGTGGGTTAGGGGGGGGCCGTTTCACTGAAGCTTTCTTT.

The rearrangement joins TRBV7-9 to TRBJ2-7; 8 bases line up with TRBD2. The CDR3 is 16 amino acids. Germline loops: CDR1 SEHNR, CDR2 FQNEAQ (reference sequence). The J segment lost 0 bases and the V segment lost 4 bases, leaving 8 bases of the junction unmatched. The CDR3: CASSYFSGVSSYEQYF. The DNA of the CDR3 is TGTGCCAGCAGCTATTTTAGCGGGGTGAGCTCCTACGAGCAGTACTTC.